This TCR beta chain was found in a study of PD-1 blockade in classical Hodgkin lymphoma. Stated time point: cycle 4 day 1 (C4D1), after 5 to 7 weeks of nivolumab. With no exception, relapse followed autologous stem cell transplantation in all patients, and brentuximab vedotin exposure varied. The CDR3 has 13 residues. Germline CDR1 is GTSNPN and CDR2 is SVGIG (reference sequence). With 3 bases clipped from V and 7 bases from J, the junction kept 3 bases outside the gene matches. Measured with immunoSEQ multiplex PCR; TCRdb has only the in-frame clones, and not every one. The sample includes tens of thousands of clones, around 90% of them seen just once.

This chain links TRBV30 with TRBJ2-1; TRBD1 agrees at 10 bases. The TCR was taken from a human donor with classical Hodgkin lymphoma. Sequencing was performed on peripheral blood mononuclear cells (PBMCs), taken before the fourth cycle of nivolumab. CDR3 amino acids: CAWRTGGWNEQFF. Here the CDR3 DNA reads TGTGCCTGGAGGACAGGGGGCTGGAATGAGCAGTTCTTC.